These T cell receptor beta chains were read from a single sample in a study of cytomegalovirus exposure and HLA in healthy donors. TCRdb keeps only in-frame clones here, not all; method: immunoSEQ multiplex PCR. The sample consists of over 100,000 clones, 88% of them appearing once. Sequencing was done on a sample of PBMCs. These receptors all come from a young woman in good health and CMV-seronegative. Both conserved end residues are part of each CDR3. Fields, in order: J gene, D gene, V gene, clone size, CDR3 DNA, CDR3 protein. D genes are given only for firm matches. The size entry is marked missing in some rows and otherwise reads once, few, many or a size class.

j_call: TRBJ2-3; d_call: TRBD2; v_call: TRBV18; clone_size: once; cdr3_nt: TGTGCCAGCTCACCCCCCGGTCTAGCGGGAGGGCCTCATACGCAGTATTTT; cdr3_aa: CASSPPGLAGGPHTQYF
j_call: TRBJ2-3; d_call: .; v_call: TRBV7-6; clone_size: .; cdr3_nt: TGTGCCAGCAGCGCGACCAGCCACGGGACAGATACGCAGTATTTT; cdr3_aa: CASSATSHGTDTQYF
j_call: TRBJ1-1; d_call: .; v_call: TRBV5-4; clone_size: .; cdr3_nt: TGTGCCAGCAACACAGGGTCGAAAGGCACTGAAGCTTTCTTT; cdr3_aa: CASNTGSKGTEAFF
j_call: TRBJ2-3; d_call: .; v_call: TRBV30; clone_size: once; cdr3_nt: TGTGCCTGGACACGCGAGAGCACAGATACGCAGTATTTT; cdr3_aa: CAWTRESTDTQYF
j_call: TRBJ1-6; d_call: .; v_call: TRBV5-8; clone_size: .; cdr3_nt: TGTGCCAGCAGCTTGGAAGGGGCTGGAAATTCACCCCTCCACTTT; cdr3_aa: CASSLEGAGNSPLHF
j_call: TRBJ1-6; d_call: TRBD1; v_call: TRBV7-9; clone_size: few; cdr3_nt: TGTGCCAGCAGCCTACAAGGCACAGGGGGCAGGGCACCCCTCCACTTT; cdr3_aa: CASSLQGTGGRAPLHF
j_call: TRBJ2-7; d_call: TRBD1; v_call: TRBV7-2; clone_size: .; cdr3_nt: TGTGCCAGCAGCTTAGCGGGGACAGGTTTATCAGGCGAGCAGTACTTC; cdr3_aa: CASSLAGTGLSGEQYF
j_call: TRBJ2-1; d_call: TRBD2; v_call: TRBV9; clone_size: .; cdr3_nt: TGTGCCAGCAGCGTTAGCGGGAGCTCCTACAATGAGCAGTTCTTC; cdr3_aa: CASSVSGSSYNEQFF
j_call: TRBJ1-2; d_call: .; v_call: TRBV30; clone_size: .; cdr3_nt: TGTGCCTGGAGCCCCACGCAGTCTTCCTTTTATGGCTACACCTTC; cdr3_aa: CAWSPTQSSFYGYTF
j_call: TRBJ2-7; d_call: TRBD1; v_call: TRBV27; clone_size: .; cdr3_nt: TGTGCCAGCAGTTCACCCCGACAGGGTGTCCACGAGCAGTACTTC; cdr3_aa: CASSSPRQGVHEQYF
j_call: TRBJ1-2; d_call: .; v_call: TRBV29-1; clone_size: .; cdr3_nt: TGCAGCGTTGTTAACAGGGAGAGTGGCTACACCTTC; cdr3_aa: CSVVNRESGYTF
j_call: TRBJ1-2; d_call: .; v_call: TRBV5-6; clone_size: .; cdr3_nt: TGTGCCAGCAGCCTACAGGGAATGGGCTACACCTTC; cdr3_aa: CASSLQGMGYTF
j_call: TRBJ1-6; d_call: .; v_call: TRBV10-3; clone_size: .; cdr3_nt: TGTGCCATCAGTGATACAGGGTATTCACCCCTCCACTTT; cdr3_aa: CAISDTGYSPLHF
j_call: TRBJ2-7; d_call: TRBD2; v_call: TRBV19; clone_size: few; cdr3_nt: TGTGCCAGCAGAATCGAAAGCGGGAGAGGTAACGAGCAGTACTTC; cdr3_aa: CASRIESGRGNEQYF
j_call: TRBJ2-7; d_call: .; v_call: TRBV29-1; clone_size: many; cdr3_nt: TGCAGCGCCCTGGAACAGATCGACGAGCAGTACTTC; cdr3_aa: CSALEQIDEQYF
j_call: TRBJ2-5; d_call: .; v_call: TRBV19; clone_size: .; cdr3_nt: TGTGCCAGTAGTCTCGGGACTGTGGTGTCAGAGACCCAGTACTTC; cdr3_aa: CASSLGTVVSETQYF